The sequence of this T cell receptor (beta chain) was determined in a study of OX40 agonist ivuxolimab in advanced cancers. Background on the study: Patients were treated with intravenous ivuxolimab, dosed at 0.01 to 10 mg/kg and infused every 2 weeks.

Baseline, cycle 4 day 1, and cycle 7 day 1 were the blood sampling points. The table came from immunoSEQ multiplex PCR; TCRdb's copy has only in-frame clones and leaves some out. The data show some 65,000 clones, 75% to 90% seen once. Study-wide points: At 0.1 to 3.0 mg/kg, clonal expansion of CD4+ and CD8+ blood T cells had occurred by week 6. What antigens the expanded peripheral T cells recognized was never established.

Comments on this clone: Its antigen remains unidentified.

The specimen was CD4+ or CD8+ T cells sorted from blood, collected in a trial of the OX40 agonist ivuxolimab. This TCR was sampled from an adult with an advanced solid tumor such as melanoma, head and neck, liver or kidney cancer.

CDR3: CASGGGRVWNTEAFF. Here the CDR3 DNA reads TGTGCCAGTGGAGGAGGGCGAGTGTGGAACACTGAAGCTTTCTTT. This chain links TRBV19 with TRBJ1-1; D uncertain. There are 15 residues in the CDR3. V dropped 8 bases and J dropped 1 base, with 17 bases sitting between them. Germline V lookup: CDR1 LNHDA, CDR2 SQIVND (reference sequence).